This TCR beta chain is drawn from a study of somatic mutations in cytotoxic T cells in rheumatoid arthritis. General observations from the study: The authors did not know the antigen targets of the expanded CD8+ clones.

Between the trimmed V and J ends, which lost 4 bases and 0 bases, there was a span of 5 bases. The CDR3 has 13 amino acids. Germline-derived CDR1 and CDR2 are MRHNA and SNTAGT. Per the original data handling: Concordance between patient CD8+ clones exceeding 1% and published virus-specific TCRB sequences was infrequent. Produced via immunoSEQ multiplex PCR; TCRdb's table is partial and in-frame only. V and J calls and clone size come straight from that table; D and trimming were deduced from the DNA. The sample carries 5,500 to 7,000 clones, around 83% recorded once. About this clone: What it recognizes is unknown.

The clonotype originates from an adult with rheumatoid arthritis. The chain joins TRBV6-4 to TRBJ2-3; D remains ambiguous. The sequencing sample was made of CD8+ T cells sorted from blood. This CDR3 reads CASSVSSTDTQYF. CDR3 sequence (DNA): TGTGCCAGCAGTGTTAGCAGCACAGATACGCAGTATTTT.